This T cell receptor (beta chain) emerged from a study of identical twins. Broader study findings: Some out-of-frame alpha sequences were shared by twins, and these showed excess low generation probability.

Details on this clonotype: Its antigen is unknown.

This CDR3 is built from 15 residues. The V gene's germline CDR1 is DFQATT and CDR2 SNEGSKA (reference sequence). Trimming left V 3 bases short and J 4 bases short, with 16 bases between. TCRdb processed the 5' RACE reads anew with MiXCR; each CDR3 protein has one entry. This table holds roughly 500,000 distinct CDR3 sequences, roughly 21% found once. In addition, the sample was reused for a study of T cells expressing NK-cell markers. That study reports: The TCR beta repertoires were obtained from sorted CD3+CD56+NKG2C+, CD3+CD56+NKG2C- and CD3+CD56-NKG2C+ T cells. Among the eight sequenced donors, seven tested HCMV-seropositive and one tested seronegative. HCMV specificity of the expanded NKG2C+ T cell clones stayed unclear.

Sequencing was performed on CD4+ T cells sorted from blood. The chain links TRBV20-1 to TRBJ2-4; no clear D gene. The TCR sequence derives from a woman younger than 30 in good health. DNA of the CDR3: TGCAGTGCTAGCCGCGGTTACATGGGGAAAAACATTCAGTACTTC. Protein sequence: CSASRGYMGKNIQYF.